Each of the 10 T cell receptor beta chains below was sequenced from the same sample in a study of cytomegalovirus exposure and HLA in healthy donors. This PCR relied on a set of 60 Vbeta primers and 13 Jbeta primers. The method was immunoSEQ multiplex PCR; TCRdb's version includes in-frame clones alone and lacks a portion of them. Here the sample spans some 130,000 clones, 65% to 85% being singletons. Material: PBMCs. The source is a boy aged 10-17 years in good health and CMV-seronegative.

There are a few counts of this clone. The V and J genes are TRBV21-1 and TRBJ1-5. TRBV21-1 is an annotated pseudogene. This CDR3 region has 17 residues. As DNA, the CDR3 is TGTGCCAGCAGCAAAGCGAAGCGACGGGCCGCGGGTCAGCCCCAGCATTTT. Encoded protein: CASSKAKRRAAGQPQHF.

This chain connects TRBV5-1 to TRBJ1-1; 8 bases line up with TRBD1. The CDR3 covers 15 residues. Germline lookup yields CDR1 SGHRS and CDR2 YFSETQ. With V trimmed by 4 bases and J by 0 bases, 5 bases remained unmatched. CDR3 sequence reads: CASSPGQGMNTEAFF. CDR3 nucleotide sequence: TGCGCCAGCAGCCCCGGACAGGGCATGAACACTGAAGCTTTCTTT.

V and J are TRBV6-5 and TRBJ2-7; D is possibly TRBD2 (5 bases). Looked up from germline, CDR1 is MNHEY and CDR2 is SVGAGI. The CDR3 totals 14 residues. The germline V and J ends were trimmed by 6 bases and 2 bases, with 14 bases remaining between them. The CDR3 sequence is CASSNTVTTYEQYF. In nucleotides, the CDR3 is TGTGCCAGCAGCAATACCGTGACTACCTACGAGCAGTACTTC.

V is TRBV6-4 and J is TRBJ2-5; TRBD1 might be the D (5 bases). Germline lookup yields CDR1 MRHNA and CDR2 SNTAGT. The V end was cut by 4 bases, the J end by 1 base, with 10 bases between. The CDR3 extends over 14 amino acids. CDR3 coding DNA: TGTGCCAGCAGTGCCGAGACAGTCCAAGAGACCCAGTACTTC. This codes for CASSAETVQETQYF.

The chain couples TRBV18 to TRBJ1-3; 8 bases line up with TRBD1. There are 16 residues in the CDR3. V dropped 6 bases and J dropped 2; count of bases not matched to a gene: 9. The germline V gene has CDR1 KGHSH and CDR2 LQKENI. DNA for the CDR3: TGTGCCAGCTCGCCTATAACAGGGGGTACTGGAAACACCATATATTTT. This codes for CASSPITGGTGNTIYF.

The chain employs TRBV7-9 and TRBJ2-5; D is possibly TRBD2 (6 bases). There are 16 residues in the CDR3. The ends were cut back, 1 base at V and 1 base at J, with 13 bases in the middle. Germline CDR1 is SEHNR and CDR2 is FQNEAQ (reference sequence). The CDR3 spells CASSLVGGISQETQYF. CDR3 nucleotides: TGTGCCAGCAGCTTAGTTGGCGGGATAAGCCAAGAGACCCAGTACTTC.

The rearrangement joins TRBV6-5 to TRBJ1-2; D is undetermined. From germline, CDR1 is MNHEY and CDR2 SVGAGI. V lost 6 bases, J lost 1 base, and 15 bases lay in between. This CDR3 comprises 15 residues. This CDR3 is CASRPDGLINYGYTF. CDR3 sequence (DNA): TGTGCCAGCAGACCTGACGGACTAATTAACTATGGCTACACCTTC.

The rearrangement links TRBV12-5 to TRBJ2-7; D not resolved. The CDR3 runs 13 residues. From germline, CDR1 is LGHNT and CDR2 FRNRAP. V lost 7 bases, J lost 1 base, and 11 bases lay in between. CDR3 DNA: TGTGCTAGTGCTTGGGCCGAGTCCTACGAGCAGTACTTC. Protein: CASAWAESYEQYF.

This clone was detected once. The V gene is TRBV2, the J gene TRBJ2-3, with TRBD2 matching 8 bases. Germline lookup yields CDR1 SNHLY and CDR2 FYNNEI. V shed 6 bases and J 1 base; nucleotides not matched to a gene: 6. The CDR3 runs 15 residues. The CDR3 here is CASRPLAVGTDTQYF. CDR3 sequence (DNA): TGTGCCAGCAGACCACTAGCGGTAGGCACAGATACGCAGTATTTT.

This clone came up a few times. The CDR3, as DNA: TGCAGCGTTTCCGTCCTCCGAGCCATGGCTTTCTTT. As protein: CSVSVLRAMAFF. The V gene is TRBV29-1, the J gene TRBJ1-1; D not certain. The CDR3 loop spans 12 amino acids. V lost 5 bases to trimming and J lost 11 bases, with 18 bases between them. Looked up from germline, CDR1 is SQVTM and CDR2 is ANQGSEA.